The 18 T cell receptor beta chains given below trace back to one sample, sequenced in a study of identical twins. MiXCR, applied by TCRdb to the 5' RACE reads, yields one record per CDR3 protein. Of just over 450,000 distinct CDR3 sequences detected, 11% to 15% appear once; the ten largest clones hold roughly 0.56%. These data also featured in a second study, about yellow fever vaccine responses in identical twins.

Sequenced: CD4+ T cells sorted from blood. The receptors were sampled from a woman aged 18-29 years in good health.

This clonotype was recorded a few times. This chain uses TRBV2 with TRBJ2-7, with D perhaps given as TRBD1 or TRBD2 (5 bases each). Trimming took 7 bases from V and 4 from J, leaving 17 bases between them. Per the germline V gene, CDR1 is SNHLY and CDR2 is FYNNEI. This CDR3 contains 14 residues. CDR3 DNA sequence: TGTGCCAGCAATGAGATGGGGGAAGAGTACGAGCAGTACTTC. The encoded protein is CASNEMGEEYEQYF.

This clonotype was picked up a small number of times. This chain uses TRBV21-1 with TRBJ2-7; TRBD2, as called in the table, went unchecked against the DNA. TRBV21-1 is recorded as a pseudogene. This CDR3 comprises 16 residues. In nucleotides, the CDR3 is TGTGCCAGCAGCAATAGTTGCCTAGCGGGAGTATACGAGCAGTACTTC. Encoded protein: CASSNSCLAGVYEQYF.

The rearrangement uses TRBV10-2 and TRBJ1-6; D is uncertain. CDR1 and CDR2 (germline): WSHSY, SAAADI. V was shortened by 3 bases and J by 8 bases, with 8 bases between the two germline ends. The CDR3 sequence is 13 residues long. CDR3 DNA: TGCGCCAGCAGTGAATCGTGGGATTCACCCCTCCACTTT. This encodes CASSESWDSPLHF.

This clonotype was seen only a few times. The V and J genes are TRBV3-1 and TRBJ2-5; 7 nucleotides align to TRBD2. The germline V gene has CDR1 LGHDT and CDR2 YNNKEL (reference sequence). This CDR3 is built from 16 residues. The V segment lost 4 bases and the J segment 4 bases; nucleotides outside the gene matches: 12. The CDR3 is CASSPWTSEGVETQYF. In nucleotides, the CDR3 is TGTGCCAGCAGCCCATGGACTAGTGAAGGTGTAGAGACCCAGTACTTC.

The table lists this clonotype with a few counts. V gene TRBV2 combines with J gene TRBJ2-3; 10 bases are a match to TRBD2. V dropped 8 bases and J dropped 12; count of bases not matched to a gene: 8. CDR3 length: 12 amino acids. From germline, CDR1 is SNHLY and CDR2 FYNNEI. DNA for the CDR3: TGTGCCAGCGGGGGGGAGCGGGGGGGCCAGTATTTT. Its protein is CASGGERGGQYF.

J is TRBJ2-3 and V is TRBV28; the D gene is possibly TRBD1 (6 bases). CDR3 length equals 16 residues. Germline V lookup: CDR1 MDHEN, CDR2 SYDVKM. The ends were cut back, 5 bases at V and 2 bases at J, with 17 bases in the middle. Here the CDR3 reads CASSLPGQGSTDTQYF. Written as DNA, the CDR3 is TGTGCCAGCAGTCTTCCGGGACAAGGGTCCACAGATACGCAGTATTTT.

This clonotype appeared a few times. CDR3 bases: TGTGCCACCAGCAGAGATCGGAAGGGGACCACTGAAGCTTTCTTT. Its translation is CATSRDRKGTTEAFF. J is TRBJ1-1 and V is TRBV15, with D possibly being TRBD1 (5 bases). The ends were cut back, 0 bases at V and 4 bases at J, with 12 bases in the middle. Germline V lookup: CDR1 LNHNV, CDR2 YYDKDF (reference sequence). The CDR3 totals 15 residues.

This clonotype came up a few times. The V gene is TRBV25-1, the J gene TRBJ2-7; D possibly corresponds to TRBD2 (5 bases). Trimming stripped 8 bases from V and 6 bases from J, with 14 bases between. This CDR3 is 12 amino acids long. Germline assignment: CDR1 MGHDK and CDR2 SYGVNS. The CDR3 nucleotides are TGTGCCAGCGCCCCGAGGGCGGGCGAGCAGTACTTC. This gives the protein CASAPRAGEQYF.

This clonotype has a handful of counts. In nucleotides, the CDR3 is TGCAGTGCTAGCGGGACAGTGGGAAACACCATATATTTT. It translates to CSASGTVGNTIYF. V and J are TRBV20-1 and TRBJ1-3; 7 bases match TRBD1. The CDR3 extends over 13 amino acids. V dropped 3 bases and J dropped 4; count of bases not matched to a gene: 3. From germline, CDR1 is DFQATT and CDR2 SNEGSKA (reference sequence).

The table lists this clonotype with a few counts. The chain carries TRBV28 and TRBJ1-1; D not resolved. Per the germline V gene, CDR1 is MDHEN and CDR2 is SYDVKM. The CDR3 sequence is 14 residues long. V lost 3 bases and J 0 bases, leaving 8 bases between the germline ends. The CDR3 protein is CASSLAVVNTEAFF. The CDR3 DNA reads as TGTGCCAGCAGTTTGGCAGTAGTGAACACTGAAGCTTTCTTT.

The chain recombines TRBV21-1 with TRBJ2-1; the table assigns TRBD1, which was not confirmed against the DNA. TRBV21-1 is listed as a pseudogene. There are 14 residues in the CDR3. The CDR3 DNA reads as TGTGCCAGCAGCAAAAATTGGGGCGCGAGACGACAGTTCTTC. Its protein is CASSKNWGARRQFF.

The chain carries TRBV12-3 or TRBV12-4 and TRBJ2-7; the D gene could be TRBD1 or TRBD2 (5 bases each). The CDR3 sequence is 15 residues long. Trimming left V 4 bases short and J 2 bases short, with 15 bases between. The CDR3 DNA follows: TGTGCCAGCAGTTCCACCGGGACCGCAGCCTACGAGCAGTACTTC. Translating gives CASSSTGTAAYEQYF.

CDR3 nucleotide sequence: TGTGCCAGCTCCCCAAGACGGGATGGGACTGAAGCTTTCTTT. Its translation: CASSPRRDGTEAFF. The chain uses TRBV18 and TRBJ1-1, with D uncertain. CDR1 and CDR2 from the germline V gene are KGHSH and LQKENI. The CDR3 covers 14 residues. Trimming left V 6 bases short and J 5 bases short, with 16 bases between.

The chain joins TRBV5-1 to TRBJ2-7, with no clear D. Trimming removed 4 bases at V and 2 bases at J, with 10 bases between. From germline, CDR1 is SGHRS and CDR2 YFSETQ. This CDR3 has 13 amino acids. The CDR3 bases are TGCGCCAGCAGCGGGCGGCAGACCTACGAGCAGTACTTC. Encoded protein: CASSGRQTYEQYF.

The J gene is TRBJ2-7, the V gene TRBV19; D is unclear. CDR1 and CDR2 (germline): LNHDA, SQIVND (reference sequence). The CDR3 consists of 14 residues. V lost 8 bases to trimming and J lost 3 bases, with 17 bases between them. The CDR3 sequence is CASSAARLGYEQYF. CDR3 bases: TGTGCCAGTTCCGCGGCCCGACTCGGCTACGAGCAGTACTTC.

This chain uses TRBV12-3 or TRBV12-4 with TRBJ2-3; D uncertain. This CDR3 has 13 amino acids. V lost 8 bases to trimming and J lost 5 bases, with 14 bases between them. The CDR3 loop reads CASAGRAGDTQYF. The CDR3 DNA is TGTGCCAGCGCCGGTCGGGCTGGAGATACGCAGTATTTT.

The chain links TRBV20-1 to TRBJ2-7; D remains ambiguous. The CDR3 totals 14 residues. Germline assignment: CDR1 DFQATT and CDR2 SNEGSKA (reference sequence). The V end lost 1 base, the J end lost 2 bases, and 12 bases lay between the germline ends. The CDR3, as DNA: TGCAGTGCTAGAGCCCTCGGCGGACCCTACGAGCAGTACTTC. It translates to CSARALGGPYEQYF.

This clonotype was observed a handful of times. In DNA form, the CDR3 reads TGTGCCAGCAGATCCACAGGGGCGCGGGACATTCAGTACTTC. Translating gives CASRSTGARDIQYF. The rearrangement uses TRBV28 and TRBJ2-4; 7 positions match TRBD1. CDR3 size: 14 residues. The trim removed 6 bases at V and 8 bases at J, leaving 10 bases unmatched. Germline CDR1 and CDR2: MDHEN and SYDVKM.